This record concerns one T cell receptor (beta chain) sequence. The entry originates in a study of cytomegalovirus exposure and HLA in healthy donors. A multiplex PCR was run with 60 Vbeta primers and 13 Jbeta primers. This table comes from immunoSEQ multiplex PCR, and its TCRdb copy is limited to in-frame clones, with some not included. The table has about 160,000 clones, approximately 78% seen once. From germline, CDR1 is SQVTM and CDR2 ANQGSEA. CDR3 length: 14 amino acids. Trimming stripped 7 bases from V and 5 bases from J, with 20 bases between. The rearrangement links TRBV29-1 to TRBJ1-1, with D perhaps TRBD1 (5 bases). Material for sequencing was PBMCs. The clonotype comes from a woman aged 25 to 39 in good health and CMV-seropositive. The CDR3 region is CSGHGTWVGTEAFF. The CDR3, as DNA: TGCAGCGGCCACGGGACTTGGGTAGGGACTGAAGCTTTCTTT.